This record looks at one TCR beta chain sequence and its context. The record originates from a study of blood T cell repertoires in COVID-19. For the study at large: Sites in the United States, Italy and Spain provided acute and convalescent COVID-19 samples.

The repertoire was sequenced with immunoSEQ multiplex PCR; TCRdb's copy has only in-frame clones and lacks some. The repertoire holds 200,000 or so clones, with approximately 80% as singletons. Trimming removed 4 bases from V and 10 bases from J, with 23 bases in between. Per the germline V gene, CDR1 is LGHNT and CDR2 is FRNRAP. This CDR3 comprises 16 residues. This chain joins TRBV12-5 and TRBJ1-5; D perhaps matches TRBD1 (5 bases). The sequenced sample was peripheral blood. This receptor was identified in a human donor with acute or convalescent COVID-19. The donor label of this sample is uncertain. CDR3 sequence reads: CASGSPRGGVVIPQHF. The CDR3 bases are TGTGCTAGTGGTTCCCCCCGGGGGGGAGTCGTCATACCCCAGCATTTT. The full variable domain, its missing parts supplied by reference TRBV12-5 and TRBJ1-5, is DARVTQTPRHKVTEMGQEVTMRCQPILGHNTVFWYRQTMMQGLELLAYFRNRAPLDDSGMPKDRFSAEMPDATLATLKIQPSEPRDSAVYFCASGSPRGGVVIPQHFGDGTRLSIL.